Presented here are 31 T cell receptor beta chains from one specimen sequenced in a study of blood T cell repertoires in COVID-19. The method was immunoSEQ multiplex PCR; TCRdb's version includes in-frame clones alone and lacks a portion of them. The sample comprises roughly 180,000 clones, about 86% of which are singletons, and less than 3.5% rests with the top ten. Input material: peripheral blood. The receptors come from a woman in her 30s with active or convalescent COVID-19.

This clone was detected a few times. The genes are TRBV11-2 and TRBJ1-6; TRBD1 aligns across 7 bases. The V gene end was trimmed by 5 bases and the J gene end by 0 bases; junction bases not matched to a gene: 7. Germline V CDR1 and CDR2: SGHAT, FQNNGV. The CDR3 has 17 residues. CDR3 loop: CASSARGISSYNSPLHF. In nucleotides, the CDR3 is TGTGCCAGCAGCGCCAGGGGGATTAGCTCCTATAATTCACCCCTCCACTTT.

This clone was found a few times. This sequence joins TRBV2 and TRBJ1-2, with a weak D call TRBD1 (6 bases). Germline CDR1 SNHLY, CDR2 FYNNEI. This CDR3 is 14 amino acids long. The ends were cut back, 4 bases at V and 7 bases at J, with 16 bases in the middle. CDR3 region: CASSVYRELGGYTF. The CDR3 coding sequence is TGTGCCAGCAGTGTTTACAGGGAGTTGGGTGGCTACACCTTC.

The chain employs TRBV27 and TRBJ1-4, with TRBD1 identical over 7 bases. This CDR3 contains 14 residues. Looked up from germline, CDR1 is MNHEY and CDR2 is SMNVEV (reference sequence). V dropped 2 bases and J dropped 7; count of bases not matched to a gene: 4. The CDR3 sequence: CASSLNRGGEKLFF. CDR3 sequence (DNA): TGTGCCAGCAGTTTAAACAGGGGCGGTGAAAAACTGTTTTTT. Drawing the rest from reference TRBV27 and TRBJ1-4, the complete variable domain is EAQVTQNPRYLITVTGKKLTVTCSQNMNHEYMSWYRQDPGLGLRQIYYSMNVEVTDKGDVPEGYKVSRKEKRNFPLILESPSPNQTSLYFCASSLNRGGEKLFFGSGTQLSVL.

The chain is built from TRBV6-5 and TRBJ1-5; no definite D call. CDR1 MNHEY and CDR2 SVGAGI come from the germline V gene. With 6 bases removed from V and 0 bases from J, the gap between germline ends came to 9 bases. This CDR3 is 14 amino acids long. The DNA for the CDR3 is TGTGCCAGCAGCCCGAGAAGTAGCAATCAGCCCCAGCATTTT. As protein: CASSPRSSNQPQHF.

This chain uses TRBV24-1 with TRBJ2-7; possible D gene TRBD1, 5 bases. Germline V gene lookup returns CDR1 KGHDR and CDR2 SFDVKD. The CDR3 is 12 amino acids. The germline V and J ends were trimmed by 3 bases and 4 bases, with 6 bases remaining between them. CDR3 amino acids: CATSDQGYEQYF. The DNA of the CDR3 is TGTGCCACCAGTGATCAGGGTTACGAGCAGTACTTC.

The chain has TRBV28 and TRBJ2-3; 9 bases are a match to TRBD2. V was clipped by 5 bases and J by 0 bases; unmatched bases: 6. Looked up from germline, CDR1 is MDHEN and CDR2 is SYDVKM. CDR3 size: 16 residues. For the CDR3, the DNA is TGTGCCAGCAGTGGCTCAACTAGCGGGAGCACAGATACGCAGTATTTT. Protein: CASSGSTSGSTDTQYF.

The rearrangement uses TRBV28 and TRBJ1-4, with D tentatively TRBD1 (6 bases). The CDR3 contains 12 residues. CDR1 and CDR2 from the germline V gene are MDHEN and SYDVKM. V was cut by 5 bases and J by 11 bases, with 12 bases left in between. CDR3 nucleotides: TGTGCCAGCAGTGAACAGGGAGAGAAACTGTTTTTT. Its protein product is CASSEQGEKLFF. Using reference TRBV28 and TRBJ1-4 for the parts outside the CDR3, the full variable domain is DVKVTQSSRYLVKRTGEKVFLECVQDMDHENMFWYRQDPGLGLRLIYFSYDVKMKEKGDIPEGYSVSREKKERFSLILESASTNQTSMYLCASSEQGEKLFFGSGTQLSVL.

CDR3: CASSRTGLDQPQHF. DNA of the CDR3: TGTGCCAGCTCCCGGACAGGGCTCGATCAGCCCCAGCATTTT. The rearrangement uses TRBV18 and TRBJ1-5; 8 nucleotides line up with TRBD1. Trimming at V came to 6 bases and at J to 5 bases, leaving 6 bases not matched to a gene. The length of the CDR3 is 14 residues. Per the germline V gene, CDR1 is KGHSH and CDR2 is LQKENI.

This clone has only one observation. The same CDR3 also results from other DNA sequences found in this sample. This chain connects TRBV6-5 to TRBJ1-1; TRBD1 matches 7 bases. The CDR3 has 13 amino acids. Germline CDR1 MNHEY, CDR2 SVGAGI. The J segment lost 1 base and the V segment lost 6 bases, leaving 2 bases of the junction unmatched. For the CDR3, the DNA is TGTGCCAGCAGCCGACAGGGGAACACTGAAGCTTTCTTT. This translates into CASSRQGNTEAFF.

The V call is TRBV5-1, the J call TRBJ2-5; 8 positions agree with TRBD2. This CDR3 region has 16 residues. J lost 4 bases, V lost 4 bases, and 12 bases had no gene match. CDR1 is SGHRS, CDR2 YFSETQ, per germline. The CDR3 spells CASSRHSGKGGETQYF. The CDR3 region has the DNA TGCGCCAGCAGCAGGCATAGCGGGAAAGGCGGAGAGACCCAGTACTTC. The whole variable domain, remainder taken from reference TRBV5-1 and TRBJ2-5, is KAGVTQTPRYLIKTRGQQVTLSCSPISGHRSVSWYQQTPGQGLQFLFEYFSETQRNKGNFPGRFSGRQFSNSRSEMNVSTLELGDSALYLCASSRHSGKGGETQYFGPGTRLLVL.

J is TRBJ2-5 and V is TRBV7-9, with 8 bases lining up with TRBD1. Trimming cost V 0 bases and J 0 bases; bases outside gene matches: 6. From germline, CDR1 is SEHNR and CDR2 FQNEAQ (reference sequence). The CDR3 sequence is 17 residues long. The CDR3 protein is CASSLARGLMNQETQYF. DNA of the CDR3: TGTGCCAGCAGCTTAGCCAGGGGGCTTATGAACCAAGAGACCCAGTACTTC.

This chain joins TRBV19 and TRBJ1-4; perhaps TRBD1 as D (5 bases). Looked up from germline, CDR1 is LNHDA and CDR2 is SQIVND (reference sequence). This CDR3 spans 14 amino acids. V was trimmed by 5 bases and J by 0 bases, leaving 7 bases between them. CDR3 protein: CASSDRATNEKLFF. For the CDR3, the DNA is TGTGCCAGTAGTGACAGAGCAACTAATGAAAAACTGTTTTTT. Full variable domain (rest looked up from reference TRBV19 and TRBJ1-4): DGGITQSPKYLFRKEGQNVTLSCEQNLNHDAMYWYRQDPGQGLRLIYYSQIVNDFQKGDIAEGYSVSREKKESFPLTVTSAQKNPTAFYLCASSDRATNEKLFFGSGTQLSVL.

DNA of the CDR3: TGTGCCAGCAGGGATCCGGGACAGGCCCGTGAAGCTTTCTTT. This gives the protein CASRDPGQAREAFF. The chain links TRBV28 to TRBJ1-1, with 8 bases identical to TRBD1. CDR1 and CDR2 from the germline V gene are MDHEN and SYDVKM. The CDR3 is 14 amino acids. J gave up 7 bases and V 6 bases, and 10 bases lay outside the gene matches.

The rearrangement links TRBV19 to TRBJ1-6, with TRBD1 matching over 7 bases. With 3 bases clipped from V and 4 bases from J, the junction kept 3 bases outside the gene matches. This CDR3 region has 15 residues. Per germline, CDR1 LNHDA and CDR2 SQIVND (reference sequence). The CDR3 region is CASSIQQGYNSPLHF. The CDR3 nucleotides are TGTGCCAGTAGTATTCAACAGGGGTATAATTCACCCCTCCACTTT.

This clone has a handful of counts. The gene calls are TRBV28 and TRBJ2-7, with TRBD1 matching over 9 bases. V was clipped by 5 bases and J by 1 base; unmatched bases: 6. The CDR3 has 15 amino acids. Germline CDR1 and CDR2: MDHEN and SYDVKM. The CDR3 here is CASSLAGTGSYEQYF. Here the CDR3 DNA reads TGTGCCAGCAGTCTCGCCGGGACAGGGTCCTACGAGCAGTACTTC.

The chain recombines TRBV6-5 with TRBJ1-5; weak D call: TRBD1 (6 bases). The CDR3 contains 15 residues. CDR1 is MNHEY, CDR2 SVGAGI, per germline. V was pared by 0 bases and J by 6 bases, with 12 bases between. The CDR3 DNA reads as TGTGCCAGCAGTTACTCGCAGGGGTCAGGTCAGCCCCAGCATTTT. Protein product: CASSYSQGSGQPQHF.

This clone was detected once. V usage is TRBV19 and J usage is TRBJ2-2; TRBD2 agrees at 8 bases. The CDR3 covers 15 residues. J lost 4 bases, V lost 5 bases, and 6 bases had no gene match. Germline V gene lookup returns CDR1 LNHDA and CDR2 SQIVND (reference sequence). The CDR3 DNA reads as TGTGCCAGTAGTTCCGGGAGGGCCGGCACCGGGGAGCTGTTTTTT. Translation gives CASSSGRAGTGELFF.

V usage is TRBV6-5 and J usage is TRBJ1-4, with a possible D match to TRBD1 (5 bases). CDR3 size: 15 residues. Germline V gives CDR1 MNHEY, CDR2 SVGAGI. V lost 0 bases to trimming and J lost 8 bases, with 13 bases between them. CDR3 protein: CASSYSRTLQEKLFF. DNA of the CDR3: TGTGCCAGCAGTTACTCCAGGACACTGCAGGAAAAACTGTTTTTT.

V gene TRBV15 combines with J gene TRBJ1-5; D may be TRBD1 (5 bases). Trimming removed 0 bases from V and 4 bases from J, with 19 bases in between. The V gene's germline CDR1 is LNHNV and CDR2 YYDKDF (reference sequence). The CDR3 is 18 residues long. CDR3 protein: CATSRDKSLGLINQPQHF. The CDR3 DNA is TGTGCCACCAGCAGAGATAAAAGTCTGGGACTTATAAATCAGCCCCAGCATTTT.

The genes are TRBV5-6 and TRBJ2-2; 10 bases are shared with TRBD2. The germline CDR1 and CDR2 sequences are SGHDT and YYEEEE. The V segment lost 3 bases and the J segment 3 bases; nucleotides outside the gene matches: 5. This CDR3 contains 16 residues. CDR3 bases: TGTGCCAGCAGCTCCGCGACTAGCGGGCACACCGGGGAGCTGTTTTTT. Translated, it gives CASSSATSGHTGELFF.

The J gene is TRBJ2-5, the V gene TRBV6-6; 11 bases map to TRBD2. Germline V gene lookup returns CDR1 MNHNY and CDR2 SVGAGI (reference sequence). The CDR3 covers 17 residues. The V and J ends lost 5 bases and 4 bases, in that order; junction bases with no gene match: 12. The CDR3 bases are TGTGCCAGCAGTCACCTTCGGACTAGCGGGTTCGGAGAGACCCAGTACTTC. It codes for CASSHLRTSGFGETQYF.

This clone was seen a few times. The V call is TRBV28, the J call TRBJ2-7, with 8 bases that match TRBD1. In germline, CDR1 is MDHEN, CDR2 SYDVKM. CDR3 length: 14 residues. Unmatched junction bases numbered 7, after V lost 5 bases and J lost 4 bases. CDR3 nucleotide sequence: TGTGCCAGCAGTCCTCAGGGGGCAAGGTACGAGCAGTACTTC. Protein product: CASSPQGARYEQYF.

This clone was seen only a few times. The chain recombines TRBV27 with TRBJ1-2; no firm D call. The V gene's germline CDR1 is MNHEY and CDR2 SMNVEV (reference sequence). Trimming removed 6 bases at V and 8 bases at J, with 13 bases between. The CDR3 is 12 amino acids. The CDR3 nucleotides are TGTGCCAGCAGCCCCCAGCCGGGAGGCTACACCTTC. Residues: CASSPQPGGYTF.

V usage is TRBV14 and J usage is TRBJ2-2; D is unclear. Germline V gene lookup returns CDR1 SGHDN and CDR2 FVKESK. The CDR3 runs to 17 residues. V was pared by 1 base and J by 6 bases, with 18 bases between. The CDR3 spells CASSQVTDIFYPGELFF. The DNA of the CDR3 is TGTGCCAGCAGCCAAGTAACTGACATCTTTTACCCCGGGGAGCTGTTTTTT.

The rearrangement joins TRBV6-6 to TRBJ1-6, with D possibly TRBD1 on 5 matching bases. Trimming left V 5 bases short and J 9 bases short, with 17 bases between. Germline CDR1 MNHNY, CDR2 SVGAGI (reference sequence). This CDR3 comprises 15 residues. The CDR3 sequence: CASSPQGISSSPLHF. Written as DNA, the CDR3 is TGTGCCAGCAGTCCCCAGGGCATATCGAGTTCACCCCTCCACTTT.

The chain has TRBV6-1 and TRBJ1-5; perhaps TRBD1 as D (6 bases). CDR3 length: 16 residues. Germline V gives CDR1 MNHNS, CDR2 SASEGT. Trimming took off 4 bases at V and 3 bases at J, with 16 bases between the two ends. The CDR3 reads CASSGRRQAYNQPQHF. CDR3 nucleotides: TGTGCCAGCAGTGGGAGGCGACAGGCCTACAATCAGCCCCAGCATTTT.

The gene calls are TRBV5-1 and TRBJ2-3; 7 nucleotides match TRBD2. Germline CDR1 SGHRS, CDR2 YFSETQ. CDR3 length equals 14 residues. J lost 8 bases, V lost 0 bases, and 6 bases had no gene match. The CDR3 nucleotides read TGCGCCAGCAGCTTGGATCTAGCGGAGAGTACGCAGTATTTT. Its protein product is CASSLDLAESTQYF.

The chain combines TRBV24-1 with TRBJ1-2; D perhaps matches TRBD1 (6 bases). There are 17 residues in the CDR3. Germline V gene data show CDR1 as KGHDR and CDR2 as SFDVKD. V was trimmed by 8 bases and J by 5 bases, leaving 26 bases between them. CDR3 sequence reads: CATTPWSGAGGFYGYTF. The CDR3 nucleotides are TGTGCCACCACTCCCTGGTCGGGGGCCGGGGGGTTTTATGGCTACACCTTC.

This clone was counted a single time. V gene TRBV25-1 combines with J gene TRBJ1-6; D is perhaps TRBD1 (5 bases). The CDR3 totals 15 residues. Germline V gene lookup returns CDR1 MGHDK and CDR2 SYGVNS. Deletions cut 3 bases from V and 6 bases from J, with 12 bases between. CDR3 protein: CASSEEPGRNSPLHF. CDR3 DNA: TGTGCCAGCAGTGAGGAGCCAGGGCGTAATTCACCCCTCCACTTT.

The chain carries TRBV6-5 and TRBJ2-1; 9 nucleotides match TRBD1. The CDR3 runs 16 residues. Germline CDR1 is MNHEY and CDR2 is SVGAGI. V gave up 4 bases and J gave up 7 bases; unmatched junction bases: 11. Here the CDR3 DNA reads TGTGCCAGCAGTTTGAACCCCGGGACAGGGACGAATGAGCAGTTCTTC. Translated: CASSLNPGTGTNEQFF.

This clone was recorded once. The V call is TRBV15, the J call TRBJ1-1, with D uncertain. Germline V gives CDR1 LNHNV, CDR2 YYDKDF (reference sequence). CDR3 length: 11 amino acids. V shed 10 bases and J shed 0 bases, with 6 bases lying between them. Here the CDR3 DNA reads TGTGCCATCGAGATGAACACTGAAGCTTTCTTT. It encodes CAIEMNTEAFF.